These 25 T cell receptor beta chains originate from one sample sequenced in a study of beta chain features in type 1 diabetes. Expressed TCRB transcripts were sequenced, since all the RNA that had been isolated was reverse transcribed. The method was immunoSEQ multiplex PCR; TCRdb's version includes in-frame clones alone and lacks a portion of them. This sample yields roughly 300,000 clones, of which 11% to 15% are seen a single time; 6.7% belongs to the top ten. Sequenced: central memory CD4+ T cells from blood. Source of these receptors: a man younger than 45 in good health.

The chain is built from TRBV11-2 and TRBJ2-7, with 9 bases identical to TRBD2. The CDR3 loop spans 15 amino acids. Germline CDR1 reads SGHAT; CDR2 reads FQNNGV. Unmatched junction bases numbered 6, after V lost 4 bases and J lost 2 bases. CDR3 sequence: CASSSGTSFPYEQYV. The CDR3 DNA reads as TGTGCCAGCAGCTCCGGGACTAGCTTTCCCTACGAGCAGTACGTC.

A few counts support this clone. This chain connects TRBV2 to TRBJ1-2, with no clear D. Germline lookup yields CDR1 SNHLY and CDR2 FYNNEI. The V and J ends lost 4 bases and 5 bases respectively, with 8 bases between them. The CDR3 sequence is 12 residues long. The chain's CDR3 is CASSADGYGYTF. As DNA, the CDR3 is TGTGCCAGCAGTGCGGACGGGTATGGCTACACCTTC.

The gene calls are TRBV10-3 and TRBJ1-1, with 7 bases lining up with TRBD1. This CDR3 comprises 14 residues. Unmatched junction bases numbered 8, after V lost 9 bases and J lost 1 base. The V gene's germline CDR1 is ENHRY and CDR2 SYGVKD. This CDR3 is CAMTTGKKNTEAFF. For the CDR3, the DNA is TGTGCCATGACGACAGGGAAGAAGAACACTGAAGCTTTCTTT.

This clone was found a few times. This chain uses TRBV7-2 with TRBJ1-5, with 7 bases that match TRBD1. V was pared by 4 bases and J by 7 bases, with 7 bases of the junction left unmatched. The CDR3 is 14 residues long. Germline V gives CDR1 SGHTA, CDR2 FQGNSA. The CDR3 coding sequence is TGTGCCAGCAGCTCAGACAGGGTTTCGCAGCCCCAGCATTTT. It encodes CASSSDRVSQPQHF.

Worth noting for this clone: A far larger clone is off by one base, so a read error is likely. The chain has TRBV7-2 and TRBJ2-1; a possible D gene is TRBD2 (7 bases). CDR1 SGHTA and CDR2 FQGNSA come from the germline V gene. The CDR3 extends over 17 amino acids. Trimming removed 5 bases from V and 4 bases from J, with 21 bases in between. The DNA of the CDR3 is TGTGCCAGCAGCCAAGATACATCGGAGGGGGGGTACAATGAGCAGTTCTTC. Translating gives CASSQDTSEGGYNEQFF.

This clone has only a few counts. The V and J genes are TRBV9 and TRBJ1-2, with D maybe TRBD1 (6 bases). V lost 4 bases and J 8 bases, leaving 18 bases between the germline ends. Germline CDR1 is SGDLS and CDR2 is YYNGEE. The CDR3 consists of 14 residues. The CDR3, as DNA: TGTGCCAGCAGCTCCATGGACAGATCTTTAGGCTACACCTTC. It translates to CASSSMDRSLGYTF.

This clone was seen only a few times. The rearrangement joins TRBV18 to TRBJ2-1; 9 positions match TRBD2. The CDR3 has 15 amino acids. From germline, CDR1 is KGHSH and CDR2 LQKENI. V shed 3 bases, J shed 9 bases, and the junction held 9 bases outside the gene matches. CDR3 in DNA: TGTGCCAGCTCACCCCGGAGCGGGGGGCGCTCTGAGCAGTTCTTC. Translation gives CASSPRSGGRSEQFF. Drawing the rest from reference TRBV18 and TRBJ2-1, the complete variable domain is NAGVMQNPRHLVRRRGQEARLRCSPMKGHSHVYWYRQLPEEGLKFMVYLQKENIIDESGMPKERFSAEFPKEGPSILRIQQVVRGDSAAYFCASSPRSGGRSEQFFGPGTRLTVL.

With respect to this clone: This sample includes further DNA sequences coding for the same CDR3. The V call is TRBV4-3, the J call TRBJ2-3, with 8 positions matching TRBD2. Trimming at V came to 0 bases and at J to 3 bases, leaving 8 bases not matched to a gene. Germline V gene lookup returns CDR1 LGHNA and CDR2 YSLEER. This CDR3 has 17 amino acids. For the CDR3, the DNA is TGCGCCAGCAGCCAAGATCTCCCGGGAGGGGGAACAGATACGCAGTATTTT. The encoded protein is CASSQDLPGGGTDTQYF.

To note about this clone: The sample carries other DNA sequences with the same CDR3. The chain is built from TRBV7-2 and TRBJ1-2; D gene ambiguous. The CDR3 is made up of 13 amino acids. The germline V gene encodes CDR1 SGHTA and CDR2 FQGNSA. Trimming removed 5 bases from V and 2 bases from J, with 9 bases in between. The CDR3 region has the DNA TGTGCCAGCAGCCCCCCCGGAAACTATGGCTACACCTTC. This gives the protein CASSPPGNYGYTF.

Note on this clone: The junction and the germline gene differ at one end; a read error may be behind it. The chain employs TRBV4-1 and TRBJ1-3; D unresolved. Germline CDR1 and CDR2: MGHRA and YSYEKL. The CDR3 has 15 amino acids. CDR3 nucleotide sequence: TGCGTCAGCAGCCAAGAACGTACCTCTGGAAACACCATATATTTT. This encodes CVSSQERTSGNTIYF.

This clone has more than one count but fewer than ten. V and J are TRBV7-8 and TRBJ2-5, with no clear D. Germline CDR1 and CDR2: SGHVS and FQNEAQ. The CDR3 has 13 residues. V lost 5 bases, J lost 1 base, and 8 bases lay in between. For the CDR3, the DNA is TGTGCCAGCAGCCCGCCCATCCAAGAGACCCAGTACTTC. This translates into CASSPPIQETQYF.

The sample holds one count of this clone. V usage is TRBV14 and J usage is TRBJ2-5, with 10 bases lining up with TRBD2. V shed 1 base and J 6 bases; nucleotides not matched to a gene: 5. This CDR3 is built from 15 residues. Germline V gene lookup returns CDR1 SGHDN and CDR2 FVKESK. Written as DNA, the CDR3 is TGTGCCAGCAGCCAAGTAGCGGGGGGTAGACAGACCCAGTACTTC. This gives the protein CASSQVAGGRQTQYF.

At least ten counts were recorded for this clone. The chain is built from TRBV6-6 and TRBJ1-4; D unresolved. V dropped 2 bases and J dropped 5 bases, with 6 bases sitting between them. The CDR3 is made up of 13 amino acids. Germline CDR1 and CDR2: MNHNY and SVGAGI (reference sequence). CDR3 protein: CASSYDTNEKLFF. The CDR3 DNA reads TGTGCCAGCAGTTACGACACAAATGAAAAACTGTTTTTT.

This clone occurred a few times. J is TRBJ2-5 and V is TRBV29-1; maybe TRBD1 (7 bases). Germline V CDR1 and CDR2: SQVTM, ANQGSEA. The CDR3 totals 13 residues. V was pared by 6 bases and J by 5 bases, with 16 bases between. CDR3 DNA: TGCAGCGTCGAAAAGACAGGGAGGGAGACCCAGTACTTC. Its protein is CSVEKTGRETQYF.

This clone was seen only a few times. Other DNA sequences in the sample encode the same CDR3. V gene TRBV6-1 combines with J gene TRBJ2-3; weak D call: TRBD2 (5 bases). Trimming shortened V by 7 bases and J by 1 base, and 9 bases separated the two germline ends. This CDR3 is 13 amino acids long. Germline assignment: CDR1 MNHNS and CDR2 SASEGT. This CDR3 is CASTTGGTDTQYF. The CDR3 nucleotides are TGTGCCAGCACAACCGGGGGCACAGATACGCAGTATTTT.

Concerning this clone itself: Within the sample, other DNA sequences also encode this same CDR3. This chain connects TRBV5-1 to TRBJ2-7; no clear D gene. The V end was cut by 0 bases, the J end by 1 base, with 14 bases between. Germline CDR1 SGHRS, CDR2 YFSETQ. This CDR3 region has 16 residues. CDR3 amino acids: CASSLVPGPGSYEQYV. In nucleotides, the CDR3 is TGCGCCAGCAGCTTGGTTCCGGGTCCCGGGTCCTACGAGCAGTACGTC.

This rearrangement joins TRBV20-1 to TRBJ2-1; 7 nucleotides agree with TRBD2. CDR3 length equals 11 residues. Germline lookup yields CDR1 DFQATT and CDR2 SNEGSKA (reference sequence). V dropped 6 bases and J dropped 10; count of bases not matched to a gene: 6. This chain's CDR3 is CSAPGGEEQFF. In DNA form, the CDR3 reads TGCAGTGCACCTGGGGGGGAGGAGCAGTTCTTC.

The V call is TRBV5-1, the J call TRBJ1-2; the match to TRBD1 covers 12 bases. Germline V gives CDR1 SGHRS, CDR2 YFSETQ. The CDR3 contains 15 residues. The V gene end was trimmed by 2 bases and the J gene end by 6 bases; junction bases not matched to a gene: 5. DNA of the CDR3: TGCGCCAGCAGCTTAGAGGGACAGGGGGCGGATGGCTACACCTTC. Translating gives CASSLEGQGADGYTF.

The table lists this clone with a few counts. The chain recombines TRBV13 with TRBJ1-1; D gene uncertain. Germline loops: CDR1 PRHDT, CDR2 FYEKMQ (reference sequence). V dropped 3 bases and J dropped 6 bases, with 23 bases sitting between them. The CDR3 runs to 17 residues. CDR3 protein: CASSFNLLGRREAEAFF. CDR3 nucleotides: TGTGCCAGCAGCTTCAACCTCCTGGGCCGGCGGGAGGCTGAAGCTTTCTTT.

This clone was observed at least ten times. The chain employs TRBV9 and TRBJ2-4, with TRBD1 matching over 8 bases. V was clipped by 0 bases and J by 8 bases; unmatched bases: 4. The CDR3 spans 14 residues. Germline CDR1 SGDLS, CDR2 YYNGEE. CDR3 nucleotides: TGTGCCAGCAGCGTAGGACAGGGGAGTCACATTCAGTACTTC. The encoded protein is CASSVGQGSHIQYF.

This clone has more than one count but fewer than ten. The CDR3 spells CASSLPRTDKKAFF. The DNA for the CDR3 is TGTGCCAGCAGCTTACCCCGGACGGACAAAAAAGCTTTCTTT. This chain uses TRBV11-2 with TRBJ1-1, with a possible D match to TRBD1 (5 bases). The germline V gene has CDR1 SGHAT and CDR2 FQNNGV. The V end lost 2 bases, the J end lost 9 bases, and 16 bases lay between the germline ends. The CDR3 is 14 residues long.

In its sample, this clone was seen a few times. The rearrangement links TRBV4-3 to TRBJ1-5, with no clear D. The CDR3 consists of 15 residues. CDR1 LGHNA and CDR2 YSLEER come from the germline V gene. Trimming removed 2 bases from V and 5 bases from J, with 13 bases in between. The CDR3 spells CASSQTGSGDQPQHF. The CDR3 DNA reads TGCGCCAGCAGCCAAACCGGTTCCGGGGATCAGCCCCAGCATTTT.

The rearrangement uses TRBV6-5 and TRBJ1-1; D ambiguous. Germline V gene sequence: CDR1 MNHEY, CDR2 SVGAGI. The V end was cut by 3 bases, the J end by 1 base, with 9 bases between. CDR3 length: 14 amino acids. The CDR3 DNA follows: TGTGCCAGCAGTTATTACAGCGAGAACACTGAAGCTTTCTTT. Amino acids: CASSYYSENTEAFF.

This clone was observed a handful of times. The gene calls are TRBV9 and TRBJ2-6, with unresolved D. Trimming removed 0 bases at V and 0 bases at J, with 16 bases between. Germline V gives CDR1 SGDLS, CDR2 YYNGEE. CDR3 length equals 19 residues. CDR3 in amino acids: CASSVDSLGLISGANVLTF. DNA of the CDR3: TGTGCCAGCAGCGTAGATAGTCTTGGCCTGATCTCTGGGGCCAACGTCCTGACTTTC.

The genes are TRBV5-4 and TRBJ2-2, with D unclear. V gave up 0 bases and J gave up 0 bases, with 9 bases separating them. CDR1 is SGHNT and CDR2 is YYREEE in the germline V gene (reference sequence). The CDR3 extends over 16 amino acids. The CDR3 nucleotides are TGTGCCAGCAGCTTGGAGGCGACGACGAACACCGGGGAGCTGTTTTTT. Amino acids: CASSLEATTNTGELFF.